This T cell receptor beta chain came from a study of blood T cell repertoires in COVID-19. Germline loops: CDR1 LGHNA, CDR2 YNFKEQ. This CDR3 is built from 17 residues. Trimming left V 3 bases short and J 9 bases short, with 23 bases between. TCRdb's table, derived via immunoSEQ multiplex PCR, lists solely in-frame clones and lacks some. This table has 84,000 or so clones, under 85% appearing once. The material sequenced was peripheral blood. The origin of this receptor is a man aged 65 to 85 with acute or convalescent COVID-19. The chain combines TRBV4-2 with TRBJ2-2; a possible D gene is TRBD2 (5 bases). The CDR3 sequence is CASSHTLRRKQGWELFF. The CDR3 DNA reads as TGTGCCAGCAGCCATACCCTCCGGAGGAAGCAAGGATGGGAGCTGTTTTTT.